A selection of T cell receptor beta chains follows, all from one sample in a study of blood T cell repertoires in COVID-19. Assay: immunoSEQ multiplex PCR; the TCRdb copy retains only in-frame clones and omits some. The sample contains fewer than 350,000 clones, about 91% of which appear only once. Sequenced material: PBMCs or T cells enriched from blood (not recorded which). The receptors come from a middle-aged woman who had recovered from COVID-19. Each CDR3 is given with its conserved first and last residue. Each record gives: J gene, V gene, CDR3 protein.

>TRBJ1-4|TRBV3-1/TRBV3-2
CASSQRTGGEKLFF
>TRBJ1-5|TRBV3-1/TRBV3-2
CASSPQGRNQPQHF
>TRBJ1-6|TRBV29-1
CSAGQGLDSPLHF
>TRBJ1-4|TRBV11-2
CASSASKRKKLFF
>TRBJ1-2|TRBV29-1
CSVGQARGYGYTF
>TRBJ2-3|TRBV29-1
CSVEDKVGTGIVNTQYF
>TRBJ1-2|TRBV30
CAWRGQGIDGYTF
>TRBJ2-2|TRBV9
CASSSDTGELFF
>TRBJ2-7|TRBV7-8
CASSMGQGAAYEQYF
>TRBJ2-1|TRBV19
CASTNRQGNEQFF
>TRBJ2-1|TRBV11-3
CASSSPLIAGYNEQFF
>TRBJ2-2|TRBV9
CASSVGVRPNTGELFF
>TRBJ1-2|TRBV30
CAWKPDRYYGYTF
>TRBJ2-1|TRBV2
CANQPGTGEGEQFF
>TRBJ2-7|TRBV7-2
CASSLVPPGVSFYEQYF
>TRBJ2-7|TRBV27
CASRPGTYSYEQYF
>TRBJ1-2|TRBV5-1
CASSLFPLQGGDYGYTF
>TRBJ2-3|TRBV19
CASSIGIRSLATDTQYF
>TRBJ2-7|TRBV29-1
CSVVLAGDFYEQYF
>TRBJ2-7|TRBV5-4
CASSRRDRVLSYEQYF
>TRBJ2-7|TRBV5-4
CASSLAGLGIYEQYF
>TRBJ1-5|TRBV7-9
CASSVYRELSNQPQHF
>TRBJ2-2|TRBV6-4
CASSEGPGRTGELFF
>TRBJ1-5|TRBV7-9
CASRSREGRVNQPQHF
>TRBJ1-2|TRBV27
CASSLPGGNGYTF
>TRBJ1-1|TRBV7-2
CASSLFSVNTEAFF
>TRBJ2-3|TRBV18
CASSPAGVEYTQYF
>TRBJ2-5|TRBV21-1
CASTLAGGETQYF
>TRBJ2-1|TRBV30
CAWGGGPYNEQFF
>TRBJ1-2|TRBV28
CASSLGGYGYTF
>TRBJ1-3|TRBV10-2
CASSEQFGNTIYF
>TRBJ2-7|TRBV9
CASSVGRDSFSYEQYF
>TRBJ2-7|TRBV5-4
CASRELAGSEQYF
>TRBJ2-7|TRBV6-6
CASSQQSGSEQYF
>TRBJ2-7|TRBV7-2
CASRETGSYEQYF
>TRBJ2-3|TRBV15
CATSARLAPSTDTQYF
>TRBJ2-2|TRBV19
CASSIFAGVSNTGELFF
>TRBJ2-2|TRBV11-3
CASSLQGAGELFF
>TRBJ2-3|TRBV11-2
CASSLLPEEQGRRTDTQYF
>TRBJ1-2|TRBV19
CASSISRDYGYTF
>TRBJ2-3|TRBV19
CASSMRRADTQYF
>TRBJ1-1|TRBV3-1/TRBV3-2
CASSEGGGTEAFF